Following are 30 T cell receptor beta chains from one sample sequenced in a study of blood T cell repertoires in COVID-19. The table came from immunoSEQ multiplex PCR; TCRdb's copy has only in-frame clones and leaves some out. The top ten clones hold roughly a tenth of a sample with hundreds of thousands of clones, approximately 80% of them seen once. Source material: peripheral blood. The receptor set was obtained from a woman aged 80 or over with acute or convalescent COVID-19.

The chain is built from TRBV7-8 and TRBJ2-1, with 11 bases matching TRBD2. The length of the CDR3 is 19 residues. V lost 4 bases, J lost 9 bases, and 20 bases stayed unmatched. In germline, CDR1 is SGHVS, CDR2 FQNEAQ. The CDR3 loop is CASSSSSNTLAGVVREQFF. The CDR3 DNA is TGTGCCAGCAGCTCTTCCTCAAATACACTAGCGGGAGTAGTACGTGAGCAGTTCTTC.

The count of this clone is one. The genes are TRBV11-3 and TRBJ1-5; 9 nucleotides align to TRBD1. Germline V lookup: CDR1 SGHNT, CDR2 YENEEA. There are 15 residues in the CDR3. The V segment lost 0 bases and the J segment 7 bases; nucleotides outside the gene matches: 4. Here the CDR3 DNA reads TGTGCCAGCAGCTTAGATGGGACAGGGAACCAGCCCCAGCATTTT. This gives the protein CASSLDGTGNQPQHF.

The V call is TRBV10-3, the J call TRBJ1-2; the D gene is possibly TRBD1 (5 bases). Looked up from germline, CDR1 is ENHRY and CDR2 is SYGVKD. V lost 10 bases to trimming and J lost 4 bases, with 10 bases between them. The length of the CDR3 is 11 residues. The CDR3 spells CATRTLYGYTF. DNA of the CDR3: TGTGCCACAAGGACACTCTATGGCTACACCTTC.

This clone has only one observation. The CDR3 DNA reads as TGTGCCAGCAGGGAAAGAGGGCACTCACCCACCGGGGAGCTGTTTTTT. This codes for CASRERGHSPTGELFF. The chain joins TRBV3-1 (or the pseudogene TRBV3-2) to TRBJ2-2, with D perhaps matching TRBD2 (5 bases). Germline lookup yields CDR1 LGHDT and CDR2 YNNKEL (reference sequence). The CDR3 is 16 amino acids. Trimming cost V 6 bases and J 4 bases, with 18 bases left between them.

This sequence joins TRBV7-2 and TRBJ2-7; 11 bases align to TRBD1. The length of the CDR3 is 14 residues. V shed 3 bases, J shed 8 bases, and the junction held 6 bases outside the gene matches. CDR1 and CDR2 (germline): SGHTA, FQGNSA. CDR3 sequence: CASSFIGQGAQQYF. As DNA, the CDR3 is TGTGCCAGCAGCTTCATCGGACAGGGGGCTCAGCAGTACTTC.

The chain couples TRBV27 to TRBJ1-2; D is unclear. The ends were cut back, 6 bases at V and 2 bases at J, with 19 bases in the middle. Germline V gives CDR1 MNHEY, CDR2 SMNVEV (reference sequence). This CDR3 comprises 16 residues. CDR3 DNA: TGTGCCAGCAGCCCACGGACGGGAGGCTGGAACTATGGCTACACCTTC. Translated: CASSPRTGGWNYGYTF.

The rearrangement links TRBV30 to TRBJ1-6; D unclear. Trimming removed 5 bases at V and 3 bases at J, with 8 bases between. Germline CDR1 GTSNPN, CDR2 SVGIG (reference sequence). This CDR3 comprises 13 residues. The CDR3 spells CAWGPNYNSPLHF. CDR3 in DNA: TGTGCCTGGGGGCCTAACTATAATTCACCCCTCCACTTT.

The chain is built from TRBV7-2 and TRBJ2-1; 7 nucleotides agree with TRBD2. From germline, CDR1 is SGHTA and CDR2 FQGNSA. V lost 1 base, J lost 7 bases, and 16 bases stayed unmatched. This CDR3 comprises 18 residues. The CDR3 reads CASSLVSTAGVKMNEQFF. As DNA, the CDR3 is TGTGCCAGCAGCTTAGTTAGTACGGCGGGGGTAAAAATGAATGAGCAGTTCTTC.

This clone was counted a few times. The rearrangement uses TRBV19 and TRBJ1-2; D perhaps matches TRBD1 (6 bases). The germline V gene encodes CDR1 LNHDA and CDR2 SQIVND (reference sequence). Trimming left V 6 bases short and J 4 bases short, with 18 bases between. The CDR3 runs 15 residues. DNA of the CDR3: TGTGCCAGTAGGTCTCAGGAAGGACAGTCCTATGGCTACACCTTC. It codes for CASRSQEGQSYGYTF. Filled out from reference TRBV19 and TRBJ1-2, the complete variable domain reads DGGITQSPKYLFRKEGQNVTLSCEQNLNHDAMYWYRQDPGQGLRLIYYSQIVNDFQKGDIAEGYSVSREKKESFPLTVTSAQKNPTAFYLCASRSQEGQSYGYTFGSGTRLTVV.

The chain joins TRBV4-2 to TRBJ1-2, with no clear D. The CDR3 extends over 15 amino acids. The germline V and J ends were trimmed by 1 base and 6 bases, with 15 bases remaining between them. CDR1 LGHNA and CDR2 YNFKEQ come from the germline V gene. As DNA, the CDR3 is TGTGCCAGCAGCCAAGTCTCCCCGGGCGGGGATGGCTACACCTTC. This encodes CASSQVSPGGDGYTF.

This chain links TRBV19 with TRBJ2-5, with TRBD2 as a possible D gene (6 bases). The CDR3 length is 15 residues. CDR1 and CDR2 from the germline V gene are LNHDA and SQIVND (reference sequence). Trimming removed 3 bases at V and 5 bases at J, with 16 bases between. The CDR3: CASSIGLAAGETQYF. DNA of the CDR3: TGTGCCAGTAGTATTGGGTTAGCGGCCGGGGAGACCCAGTACTTC. The full variable domain, in which reference TRBV19 and TRBJ2-5 provide the parts outside the CDR3, is DGGITQSPKYLFRKEGQNVTLSCEQNLNHDAMYWYRQDPGQGLRLIYYSQIVNDFQKGDIAEGYSVSREKKESFPLTVTSAQKNPTAFYLCASSIGLAAGETQYFGPGTRLLVL.

This chain uses TRBV6-5 with TRBJ2-7; 10 nucleotides agree with TRBD2. This CDR3 is 14 amino acids long. Germline V gene data show CDR1 as MNHEY and CDR2 as SVGAGI. With V trimmed by 9 bases and J by 0 bases, 5 bases remained unmatched. The CDR3 sequence is CASFLAGVSYEQYF. For the CDR3, the DNA is TGTGCCAGTTTCCTAGCGGGGGTCTCCTACGAGCAGTACTTC.

There are a few counts of this clone. V is TRBV28 and J is TRBJ2-1, with 15 nucleotides matching TRBD2. CDR3 length equals 19 residues. Germline V CDR1 and CDR2: MDHEN, SYDVKM. V shed 3 bases, J shed 3 bases, and the junction held 9 bases outside the gene matches. This chain's CDR3 is CASSFLGLAGGPGYNEQFF. The CDR3 nucleotides are TGTGCCAGCAGTTTTTTAGGACTAGCGGGAGGGCCCGGCTACAATGAGCAGTTCTTC.

The CDR3 spells CASSLWDSQNTEAFF. The CDR3 DNA follows: TGTGCCAGCAGCTTATGGGACAGCCAGAACACTGAAGCTTTCTTT. V gene TRBV7-2 combines with J gene TRBJ1-1; 7 nucleotides match TRBD1. J gave up 1 base and V 2 bases, and 4 bases lay outside the gene matches. Per germline, CDR1 SGHTA and CDR2 FQGNSA. This CDR3 is built from 15 residues. Filled out from reference TRBV7-2 and TRBJ1-1, the complete variable domain reads GAGVSQSPSNKVTEKGKDVELRCDPISGHTALYWYRQSLGQGLEFLIYFQGNSAPDKSGLPSDRFSAERTGGSVSTLTIQRTQQEDSAVYLCASSLWDSQNTEAFFGQGTRLTVV.

This chain connects TRBV6-5 to TRBJ1-1, with TRBD1 matching over 8 bases. CDR1 and CDR2 (germline): MNHEY, SVGAGI. V was clipped by 6 bases and J by 1 base; unmatched bases: 7. This CDR3 comprises 15 residues. The CDR3 sequence is CASSKPGTGNTEAFF. The CDR3 coding sequence is TGTGCCAGCAGCAAACCCGGGACAGGGAACACTGAAGCTTTCTTT.

This chain joins TRBV19 and TRBJ2-4, with TRBD2 matching over 8 bases. The CDR3 length is 16 residues. CDR1 and CDR2 from the germline V gene are LNHDA and SQIVND (reference sequence). V dropped 2 bases and J dropped 3; count of bases not matched to a gene: 6. The CDR3 bases are TGTGCCAGTAGTATACCCAGCGGGGGAAACAAAAACATTCAGTACTTC. This translates into CASSIPSGGNKNIQYF.

The chain employs TRBV3-1 (or the pseudogene TRBV3-2) and TRBJ1-3, with D perhaps TRBD1 (5 bases). The CDR3 is made up of 16 amino acids. Germline values: CDR1 LGHDT, CDR2 YNNKEL (reference sequence). V was clipped by 4 bases and J by 0 bases, with 13 bases between them. The CDR3 DNA reads TGTGCCAGCAGCCGCACAGGCACTTACTCTGGAAACACCATATATTTT. This sequence encodes CASSRTGTYSGNTIYF.

The chain links TRBV19 to TRBJ2-5; 10 bases agree with TRBD2. Germline V gene lookup returns CDR1 LNHDA and CDR2 SQIVND (reference sequence). The CDR3 runs 15 residues. The V segment lost 1 base and the J segment 4 bases; nucleotides outside the gene matches: 3. CDR3 amino acids: CASSIGSGGGETQYF. CDR3 coding DNA: TGTGCCAGTAGTATAGGCAGCGGGGGGGGAGAGACCCAGTACTTC.

The chain recombines TRBV14 with TRBJ2-7; TRBD2 agrees at 9 bases. The length of the CDR3 is 14 residues. V gave up 5 bases and J gave up 0 bases; unmatched junction bases: 2. CDR1 is SGHDN, CDR2 FVKESK, per germline. CDR3 loop: CASSNSGSSYEQYF. In DNA form, the CDR3 reads TGTGCCAGCAGCAATAGCGGGAGCTCCTACGAGCAGTACTTC.

The rearrangement joins TRBV4-2 to TRBJ1-1; 8 nucleotides match TRBD1. Germline CDR1 reads LGHNA; CDR2 reads YNFKEQ. V shed 3 bases, J shed 4 bases, and the junction held 13 bases outside the gene matches. This CDR3 has 17 residues. The CDR3: CASSQASRGQGSTEAFF. The CDR3 bases are TGTGCCAGCAGCCAGGCCTCCAGGGGGCAAGGGAGCACTGAAGCTTTCTTT.

The chain has TRBV10-1 and TRBJ2-1; 10 nucleotides line up with TRBD2. Germline V CDR1 and CDR2: WNHNN, SYGVQD (reference sequence). With V trimmed by 10 bases and J by 0 bases, 9 bases remained unmatched. The CDR3 runs to 16 residues. CDR3 residues: CAMEERGGTSYNEQFF. Here the CDR3 DNA reads TGCGCCATGGAGGAGCGGGGGGGCACCTCCTACAATGAGCAGTTCTTC.

This sequence joins TRBV6-5 and TRBJ2-3, with 9 positions matching TRBD2. The CDR3 is 14 residues long. The germline V gene has CDR1 MNHEY and CDR2 SVGAGI. V lost 6 bases to trimming and J lost 4 bases; unmatched junction nucleotides: 5. For the CDR3, the DNA is TGTGCCAGCAGGCGGGGGGGTACCGCAGATACGCAGTATTTT. Translated, it gives CASRRGGTADTQYF.

The V gene is TRBV11-3, the J gene TRBJ2-1; 7 bases are a match to TRBD1. The CDR3 length is 14 residues. Germline V gene lookup returns CDR1 SGHNT and CDR2 YENEEA. V dropped 2 bases and J dropped 10; count of bases not matched to a gene: 8. DNA of the CDR3: TGTGCCAGCAGCTTAAACCCGACAGGGAACGAGCAGTTCTTC. This sequence encodes CASSLNPTGNEQFF.

The chain couples TRBV9 to TRBJ2-7, with D unresolved. CDR3 length: 14 amino acids. V was clipped by 4 bases and J by 0 bases, with 11 bases between them. Per germline, CDR1 SGDLS and CDR2 YYNGEE. The CDR3 is CASSQVFSSYEQYF. Written as DNA, the CDR3 is TGTGCCAGCAGCCAAGTATTCAGCTCCTACGAGCAGTACTTC.

This clone was observed once. This rearrangement joins TRBV11-2 to TRBJ2-3; weak D call: TRBD2 (5 bases). Germline assignment: CDR1 SGHAT and CDR2 FQNNGV. V gave up 1 base and J gave up 3 bases, with 17 bases separating them. This CDR3 spans 17 amino acids. The CDR3 DNA reads as TGTGCCAGCAGCTTAGTTGTGAGGGCCTCGGGGACAGATACGCAGTATTTT. It is translated as CASSLVVRASGTDTQYF.

The genes are TRBV19 and TRBJ2-7, with TRBD1 identical over 8 bases. This CDR3 spans 14 amino acids. With V trimmed by 6 bases and J by 3 bases, 7 bases remained unmatched. CDR1 is LNHDA, CDR2 SQIVND, per germline (reference sequence). CDR3 sequence: CASRQGATGYEQYF. The CDR3 DNA is TGTGCCAGTAGGCAGGGGGCAACTGGCTACGAGCAGTACTTC.

In this sample, this clone turned up once. This rearrangement joins TRBV4-3 to TRBJ2-7; 8 bases are a match to TRBD2. Germline-derived CDR1 and CDR2 are LGHNA and YSLEER. The CDR3 is 17 amino acids. With 6 bases clipped from V and 1 base from J, the junction kept 14 bases outside the gene matches. The CDR3 is CASSPNPAGVISYEQYF. As DNA, the CDR3 is TGCGCCAGCAGTCCGAACCCAGCGGGGGTTATTTCCTACGAGCAGTACTTC.

The chain links TRBV7-2 to TRBJ1-3; D is unclear. Germline V gene data show CDR1 as SGHTA and CDR2 as FQGNSA. Between the trimmed V and J ends, which lost 2 bases and 2 bases, there was a span of 10 bases. The CDR3 extends over 15 amino acids. CDR3 residues: CASSLQSVPGNTIYF. The CDR3 nucleotides are TGTGCCAGCAGCTTACAGTCAGTCCCTGGAAACACCATATATTTT. Supplemented by reference TRBV7-2 and TRBJ1-3, the full variable domain reads GAGVSQSPSNKVTEKGKDVELRCDPISGHTALYWYRQSLGQGLEFLIYFQGNSAPDKSGLPSDRFSAERTGGSVSTLTIQRTQQEDSAVYLCASSLQSVPGNTIYFGEGSWLTVV.

The J gene is TRBJ1-4, the V gene TRBV18, with D possibly matching TRBD1 (5 bases). Germline CDR1 is KGHSH and CDR2 is LQKENI. The V gene lost 3 bases and the J gene lost 4 bases, with 15 bases spanning the gap. The CDR3 runs to 16 residues. The CDR3, as DNA: TGTGCCAGCTCACCGCGACAACAGGACCTTAATGAAAAACTGTTTTTT. This codes for CASSPRQQDLNEKLFF. Drawing the rest from reference TRBV18 and TRBJ1-4, the complete variable domain is NAGVMQNPRHLVRRRGQEARLRCSPMKGHSHVYWYRQLPEEGLKFMVYLQKENIIDESGMPKERFSAEFPKEGPSILRIQQVVRGDSAAYFCASSPRQQDLNEKLFFGSGTQLSVL.

V is TRBV25-1 and J is TRBJ1-3, with a possible D match to TRBD1 (5 bases). Deletions cut 3 bases from V and 3 bases from J, with 15 bases between. The CDR3 has 16 residues. Germline lookup yields CDR1 MGHDK and CDR2 SYGVNS. For the CDR3, the DNA is TGTGCCAGCAGTGAGTCTGGGGGGTTCTTTGGAAACACCATATATTTT. Translated, it gives CASSESGGFFGNTIYF.